This TCR beta chain stems from a study of identical twins (dated by TCRdb to the mid-2010s). Background on the whole study: To test whether fetal clonotypes persist, the study used deep sequencing on TCR alpha and beta repertoires from monozygotic twins, unrelated adults of various ages, and cord blood. To rule out contamination, the twin experiments were replicated at different times with different library preparation protocols.

What the research found in general, with its limitations: Compared with coincidental sharing between unrelated individuals, out-of-frame TCR alpha sequences shared between twins had an excess of sequences with low generation probability. In monozygotic twins, out-of-frame TCR alpha sharing was systematically underestimated by recombination models, although the models agreed with sharing between unrelated individuals. Fewer insertions were carried by abundant cord blood beta clonotypes, a similar but weaker trend appeared in young adult naive repertoires, and no such trend appeared in memory repertoires. In beta out-of-frame sequences, excess twin sharing was weaker, because having fewer shared sequences lowered the signal-to-noise ratio. Zero-insertion analyses could be partly confounded by invariant T cells such as MAIT and iNKT, though diverse VJ usage argued against such confounding for most clonotypes. Because the same donors could not be followed over many years, the conclusions relied on cross-sectional statistical analysis.

V is pared back by 3 bases and J by 4 bases, with 16 bases lying between the germline termini. The germline V gene (reference sequence) yields DFQATT for CDR1 and SNEGSKA for CDR2. From the cysteine up to the phenylalanine, the CDR3 has a length of 14 residues. Only CDR3 DNA is held: 42 bases, read in frame from base 1. Library method: 5' RACE. TCRdb names Illumina HiSeq 2000 as the instrument used. A universal primer binding site was introduced by template switching, and a unique molecular identifier was present in the final cDNA, enabling accurate counting of TCR cDNA molecules. Specific primers in the conserved constant-segment region were used to synthesize first-strand cDNA for TCR alpha and beta chains. To control for contamination, every cDNA library was double barcoded, receiving both a SMART-Mk sample barcode and Illumina barcodes. TruSeq adapter sequences along with Illumina sample barcodes were introduced in two successive PCR steps. Sequencing of the TCR alpha and beta cDNA libraries was done on the Illumina HiSeq platform using custom primers. The authors' pipeline ran thus. MiGEC processed the raw reads to extract unique molecular identifiers, while MiXCR was used to determine the CDR3 positions. For each individual, recombination models were inferred using an EM algorithm with the repgenHMM and IGoR tools. Shared clonotypes were analyzed with the tcR package in R, and sharing was normalized by the product of cloneset sizes. To study raw recombination free of thymic and clonal selection effects, out-of-frame nonproductive sequences were analyzed. TCRdb cleaned the public reads at Q25 with fastp, built clones with MiXCR and kept in-frame beta chains. Every distinct CDR3 protein forms one entry, paired with its most common genes and DNA. TCRdb's processing, not the authors' own work, is the source of the V and J calls. Recorded for this sample are some 500,000 distinct CDR3 sequences; 9.6% of them occurred a single time. Together, the top ten hold roughly 3% of the sample.

Only healthy Caucasian donors were included. The twin cohort comprised three pairs of female monozygotic twins, all aged roughly 18 to 30 years. RNA for TCR libraries was isolated from peripheral blood mononuclear cells. Concerning this clonotype itself: There is no known antigen for this receptor. Base quality data are lacking; no much larger clone is found one base away.

The data were also submitted as part of a second study, on yellow fever vaccine responses in identical twins. The second study, in turn, reports: According to the authors, in identical twins the way T cells responded to vaccination appeared partly convergent and partly personalized. The study precisely tracked vaccine-responding T cell clones in identical twins.

Sequencing was done on a sample of PBMCs. The receptor was derived from a woman aged 18-29 years in good health. The chain joins TRBV20-1 to TRBJ2-7; the D gene is perhaps TRBD2, on 5 matching bases. The CDR3 is CSASTWSGTYEQYF. The bases read TGCAGTGCTAGCACCTGGAGCGGAACATACGAGCAGTACTTC.